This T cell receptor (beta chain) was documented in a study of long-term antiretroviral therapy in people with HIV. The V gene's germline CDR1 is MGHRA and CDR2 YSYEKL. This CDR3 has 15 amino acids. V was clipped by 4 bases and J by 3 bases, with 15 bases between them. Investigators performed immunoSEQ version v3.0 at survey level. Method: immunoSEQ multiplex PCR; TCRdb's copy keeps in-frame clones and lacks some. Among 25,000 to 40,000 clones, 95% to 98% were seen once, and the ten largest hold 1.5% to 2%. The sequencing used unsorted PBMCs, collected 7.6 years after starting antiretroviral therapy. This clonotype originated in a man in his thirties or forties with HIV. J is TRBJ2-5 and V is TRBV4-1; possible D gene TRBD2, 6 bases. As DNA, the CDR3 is TGCGCCAGCAGCCCCACCTTGTGGGGGGAAGAGACCCAGTACTTC. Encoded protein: CASSPTLWGEETQYF.